These T cell receptor beta chains were read from a single sample in a study of OX40 agonist ivuxolimab in advanced cancers. Repertoires were generated with immunoSEQ multiplex PCR, while TCRdb's copy carries only in-frame clones and drops some. This sample has about 82,000 clones, with more than 70% found just once. The sequencing used CD4+ or CD8+ T cells sorted from blood, collected in a trial of the OX40 agonist ivuxolimab. The receptors here all came from an adult with an advanced solid tumor such as melanoma, head and neck, liver or kidney cancer. The CDR3 runs from the conserved cysteine through the conserved F or W. A D gene is named only where the DNA matches it firmly. Expanded clones are given a class, and other clones once, few, many or no size at all.

v_gene,j_gene,d_gene,abundance,CDR3nt,CDR3aa
TRBV7-3,TRBJ2-1,NA,NA,TGTGCCAGCAGCTCATACAGGTACAATGAGCAGTTCTTC,CASSSYRYNEQFF
TRBV13,TRBJ2-5,TRBD2,NA,TGTGCCAGCAGCCCGGGCGGGAGGGGGCCTGTTACCCAGTACTTC,CASSPGGRGPVTQYF
TRBV5-3,TRBJ1-1,NA,NA,TGTGCCAGAAGCCCCCTTCGGGCCGACAGCCTGAACACTGAAGCTTTCTTT,CARSPLRADSLNTEAFF
TRBV7-4,TRBJ1-2,TRBD1,NA,TGTGCCAGCAGCTCCACCGGGACAGACTATGGCTACACCTTC,CASSSTGTDYGYTF
TRBV11-3,TRBJ2-1,NA,NA,TGTGCCAGCAGCTTACTTCCCCCCACCAATCGCCCGTACAATGAGCAGTTCTTC,CASSLLPPTNRPYNEQFF
TRBV2,TRBJ2-5,NA,NA,TGTGCCAGCAGTGAAGCGGGAGCCACGGGAGAGACCCAGTACTTC,CASSEAGATGETQYF
TRBV4-3,TRBJ2-5,NA,NA,TGCGCCAGCAGCCAAGAAGGCGGAGAAGAGACCCAGTACTTC,CASSQEGGEETQYF
TRBV11-3,TRBJ1-5,NA,NA,TGTGCCAGCAGCTTAGAGGAGAATCAGCCCCAGCATTTT,CASSLEENQPQHF
TRBV4-1,TRBJ2-3,TRBD1,NA,TGCGCCAGCAGCCCGGGACAGGGGGGAGAAGATACGCAGTATTTT,CASSPGQGGEDTQYF
TRBV5-1,TRBJ1-1,NA,NA,TGCGCCAGCAGCTTGGGAGTTCTCTCGAACACTGAAGCTTTCTTT,CASSLGVLSNTEAFF
TRBV2,TRBJ1-2,NA,few,TGTGCCAGCACCTACGAGCACTATGGCTACACCTTC,CASTYEHYGYTF
TRBV5-1,TRBJ1-1,NA,NA,TGCGCCAGCAGCTTGGAGCAGGCCGTCCGTACTGAAGCTTTCTTT,CASSLEQAVRTEAFF
TRBV18,TRBJ1-1,NA,few,TGTGCCAGCTCAGCTGCTCGGGTGAACACTGAAGCTTTCTTT,CASSAARVNTEAFF
TRBV19,TRBJ1-6,NA,NA,TGTGCCAGTAGTACGGACACCCTGAGAAATTCACCCCTCCACTTT,CASSTDTLRNSPLHF
TRBV7-2,TRBJ2-7,TRBD2,NA,TGTGCCAGCAGCTTAGTGGGGGGGGCCTACGAGCAGTACTTC,CASSLVGGAYEQYF
TRBV4-2,TRBJ1-1,NA,NA,TGTGCCAGCAGCCAAGATCCAGGGAACACTGAAGCTTTCTTT,CASSQDPGNTEAFF
TRBV9,TRBJ2-2,NA,once,TGTGCCAGCAGCGAAACAGGGTCCACCGGGGAGCTGTTTTTT,CASSETGSTGELFF
TRBV11-3,TRBJ1-5,TRBD1,NA,TGTGCCAGCAGCCCGGGGGGACAGGACAATCAGCCCCAGCATTTT,CASSPGGQDNQPQHF
TRBV19,TRBJ1-5,NA,NA,TGTGCCGTGGCGGGGAGAAAGCAGCCCCAGCATTTT,CAVAGRKQPQHF
TRBV21-1,TRBJ2-1,NA,NA,TGTGCCAGCAGCGCGAGCGGGAGCAGAAAAGAGCAGTTCTTC,CASSASGSRKEQFF
TRBV7-9,TRBJ1-6,NA,NA,TGTGCCAGCAGCCTGGGACCTTTGAATTCACCCCTCCACTTT,CASSLGPLNSPLHF
TRBV7-3,TRBJ1-4,NA,NA,TGTGCCAGCAGCTCGGACCGTGAAAAACTGTTTTTT,CASSSDREKLFF
TRBV5-1,TRBJ2-6,NA,NA,TGCGCCAGCAGCTCTGACTCTGGGGCCAACGTCCTGACTTTC,CASSSDSGANVLTF
TRBV11-3,TRBJ1-1,NA,NA,TGTGCCAGCAGCTTCCCCCCCGCGAACACTGAAGCTTTCTTT,CASSFPPANTEAFF
TRBV6-5,TRBJ1-2,NA,NA,TGTGCCAGCAGTTACGATGGAAGCTATGGCTACACCTTC,CASSYDGSYGYTF
TRBV27,TRBJ1-1,TRBD1,NA,TGTGCCAGCAGTTTCCGACAGGGGAGTGAAGCTTTCTTT,CASSFRQGSEAFF
TRBV19,TRBJ2-5,NA,NA,TGTGCCAGTAGTACGACCGCCGGGGGCTTAGAGACCCAGTACTTC,CASSTTAGGLETQYF
TRBV5-4,TRBJ2-3,NA,NA,TGTGCCAGCAGCTTGAAGGGGGGACCTACAGATACGCAGTATTTT,CASSLKGGPTDTQYF
TRBV19,TRBJ2-1,NA,NA,TGTGCCAGCGGGGGGGGACAGTCCCTATCCAATGAGCAGTTCTTC,CASGGGQSLSNEQFF
TRBV7-9,TRBJ2-7,NA,NA,TGTGCCAGCAGCTACGGCGGGGTACCCTACGAGCAGTACTTC,CASSYGGVPYEQYF